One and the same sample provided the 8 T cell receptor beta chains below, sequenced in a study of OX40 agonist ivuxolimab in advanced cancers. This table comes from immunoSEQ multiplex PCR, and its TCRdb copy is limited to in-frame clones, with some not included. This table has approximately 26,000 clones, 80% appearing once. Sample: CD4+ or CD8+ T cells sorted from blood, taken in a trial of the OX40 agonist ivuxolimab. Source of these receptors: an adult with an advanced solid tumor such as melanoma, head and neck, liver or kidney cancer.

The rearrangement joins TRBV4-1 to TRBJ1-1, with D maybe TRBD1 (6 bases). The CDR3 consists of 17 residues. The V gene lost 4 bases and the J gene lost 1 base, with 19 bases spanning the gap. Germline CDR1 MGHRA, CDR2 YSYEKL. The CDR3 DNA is TGCGCCAGCAGCCCAGCAGCGGGGGCCGGTGGGAACACTGAAGCTTTCTTT. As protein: CASSPAAGAGGNTEAFF.

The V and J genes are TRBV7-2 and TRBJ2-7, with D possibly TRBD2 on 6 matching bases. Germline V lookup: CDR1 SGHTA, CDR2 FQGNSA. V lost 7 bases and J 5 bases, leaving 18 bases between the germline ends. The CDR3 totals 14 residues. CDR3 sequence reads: CASTSPGVTDEQYF. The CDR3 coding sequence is TGTGCCAGCACCTCCCCGGGGGTTACCGACGAGCAGTACTTC.

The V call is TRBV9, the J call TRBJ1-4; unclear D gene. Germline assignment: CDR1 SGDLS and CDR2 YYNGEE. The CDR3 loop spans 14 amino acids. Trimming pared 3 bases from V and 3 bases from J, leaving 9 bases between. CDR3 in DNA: TGTGCCAGCAGCGGAAGTGGGCCTAATGAAAAACTGTTTTTT. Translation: CASSGSGPNEKLFF.

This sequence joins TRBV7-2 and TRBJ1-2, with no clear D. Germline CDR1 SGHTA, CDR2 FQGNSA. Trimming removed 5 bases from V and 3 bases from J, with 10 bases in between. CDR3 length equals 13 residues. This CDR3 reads CASSGGYYYGYTF. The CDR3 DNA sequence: TGTGCCAGCAGCGGAGGGTACTACTATGGCTACACCTTC.

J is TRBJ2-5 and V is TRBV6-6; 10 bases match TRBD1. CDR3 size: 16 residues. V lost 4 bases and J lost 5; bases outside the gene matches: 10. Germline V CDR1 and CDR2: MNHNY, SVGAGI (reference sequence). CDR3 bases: TGTGCCAGCAGTTCCACTCTGGGACAGGGGCTGGAGACCCAGTACTTC. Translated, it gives CASSSTLGQGLETQYF.

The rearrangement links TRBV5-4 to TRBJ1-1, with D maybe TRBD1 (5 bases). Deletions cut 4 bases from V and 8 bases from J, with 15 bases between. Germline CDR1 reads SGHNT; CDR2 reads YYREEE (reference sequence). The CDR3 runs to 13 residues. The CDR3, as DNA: TGTGCCAGCAGCAAGGGTGGCGGGACCGAAGCTTTCTTT. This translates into CASSKGGGTEAFF.

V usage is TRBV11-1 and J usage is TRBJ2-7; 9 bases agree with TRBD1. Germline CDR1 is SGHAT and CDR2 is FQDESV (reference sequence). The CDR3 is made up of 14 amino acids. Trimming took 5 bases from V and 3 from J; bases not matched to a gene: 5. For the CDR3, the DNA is TGTGCCAGCAGCGGGGACAGGGACCACTACGAGCAGTACTTC. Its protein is CASSGDRDHYEQYF.

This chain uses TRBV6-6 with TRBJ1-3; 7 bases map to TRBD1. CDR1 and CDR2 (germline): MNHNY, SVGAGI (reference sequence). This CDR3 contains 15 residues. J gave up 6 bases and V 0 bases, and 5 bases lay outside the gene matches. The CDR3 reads CASSYSPGGANTIYF. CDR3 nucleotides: TGTGCCAGCAGTTACTCTCCAGGGGGGGCAAACACCATATATTTT.